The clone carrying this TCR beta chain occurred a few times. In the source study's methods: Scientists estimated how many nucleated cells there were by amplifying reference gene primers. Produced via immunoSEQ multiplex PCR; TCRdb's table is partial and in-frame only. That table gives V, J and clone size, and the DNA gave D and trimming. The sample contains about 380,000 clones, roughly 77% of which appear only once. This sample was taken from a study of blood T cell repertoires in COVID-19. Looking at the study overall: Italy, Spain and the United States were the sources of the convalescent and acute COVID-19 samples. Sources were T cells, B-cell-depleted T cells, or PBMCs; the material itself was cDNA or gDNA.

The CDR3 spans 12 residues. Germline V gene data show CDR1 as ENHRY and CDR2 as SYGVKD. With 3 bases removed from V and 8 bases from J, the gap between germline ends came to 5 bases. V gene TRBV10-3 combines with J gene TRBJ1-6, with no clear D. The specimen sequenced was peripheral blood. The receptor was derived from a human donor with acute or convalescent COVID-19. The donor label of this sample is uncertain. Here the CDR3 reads CAISDTDSPLHF. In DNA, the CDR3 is TGTGCCATCAGTGACACAGATTCACCCCTCCACTTT.